This TCR beta chain was sequenced in a study of identical twins. Germline V gene lookup returns CDR1 DFQATT and CDR2 SNEGSKA (reference sequence). V lost 6 bases and J lost 4, with 18 bases in between. This CDR3 has 14 amino acids. TCRdb called the 5' RACE reads again in MiXCR, with one record for every CDR3 protein. The table records 400,000 to 550,000 distinct CDR3 sequences, less than 25% of them present only once. These data were also filed under a second study, of T cells expressing NK-cell markers.

The rearrangement links TRBV20-1 to TRBJ1-2; possible D gene TRBD1, 5 bases. What was sequenced was CD4+ T cells sorted from blood. This clonotype was sampled from a woman under 30 in good health. Here the CDR3 DNA reads TGCAGTGCCCTCCTAGGCAGGGTCGGCTATGGCTACACCTTC. Translation gives CSALLGRVGYGYTF.